The 22 T cell receptor beta chains below all came from one sample that was sequenced in a study of cytomegalovirus exposure and HLA in healthy donors. 60 Vbeta and 13 Jbeta primers were used in PCR. Clones were read by immunoSEQ multiplex PCR, and TCRdb kept only the in-frame ones, dropping some. There are 110,000 or so clones in the sample; more than 65% occur only once, and around 8.2% lies in the top ten. Sequenced input: PBMCs. These receptors were collected from a man between 40 and 49 years old in good health and CMV-seropositive.

The V and J genes are TRBV4-1 and TRBJ1-3; 9 nucleotides align to TRBD1. Trimming cost V 4 bases and J 3 bases; bases outside gene matches: 7. The CDR3 sequence is 16 residues long. Germline V gene lookup returns CDR1 MGHRA and CDR2 YSYEKL. The CDR3 loop is CASSLAGTGNGNTIYF. CDR3 nucleotide sequence: TGCGCCAGCAGCCTAGCCGGGACAGGGAATGGAAACACCATATATTTT.

The rearrangement joins TRBV21-1 to TRBJ2-7; the tabulated D call, TRBD1, remains unverified against the DNA. TRBV21-1 constitutes a pseudogene. The CDR3 length is 15 residues. The CDR3 coding sequence is TGTGCCAGCAGCAAAGGAGCAGGGCAGAACTACGAGCAGTACTTC. The encoded protein is CASSKGAGQNYEQYF.

The J gene is TRBJ2-3, the V gene TRBV11-3; D is unresolved. Germline CDR1 reads SGHNT; CDR2 reads YENEEA. Trimming pared 5 bases from V and 4 bases from J, leaving 13 bases between. This CDR3 has 14 residues. CDR3 amino acids: CASSQFVRADTQYF. In nucleotides, the CDR3 is TGTGCCAGCAGCCAATTCGTACGGGCAGATACGCAGTATTTT.

This clone was seen only a few times. The chain recombines TRBV5-6 with TRBJ2-6; a weak D match, TRBD1 (8 bases). V lost 5 bases, J lost 3 bases, and 15 bases lay in between. The CDR3 is 16 residues long. Germline-derived CDR1 and CDR2 are SGHDT and YYEEEE. CDR3 DNA: TGTGCCAGCAGGACACAGGGGGGGGGTGGGGCCAACGTCCTGACTTTC. Protein product: CASRTQGGGGANVLTF.

J is TRBJ2-3 and V is TRBV28; D possibly corresponds to TRBD2 (5 bases). Germline CDR1 is MDHEN and CDR2 is SYDVKM. V gave up 4 bases and J gave up 14 bases, with 22 bases separating them. This CDR3 has 14 residues. The CDR3 region has the DNA TGTGCCAGCAGTTCCACGGGCCCTAGCACCTTAGGGTATTTT. Protein sequence: CASSSTGPSTLGYF.

J is TRBJ2-5 and V is TRBV30; 8 nucleotides agree with TRBD1. The DNA matches TRBJ2-7 better at its end, which makes the J call doubtful. The CDR3 covers 17 residues. CDR1 GTSNPN and CDR2 SVGIG come from the germline V gene (reference sequence). CDR3 bases: TGTGCCTGGAGTCCTCCCCCCGGGACAGGAATAACCTACGAGCAGTACTTC. Residues: CAWSPPPGTGITYEQYF.

The chain joins TRBV19 to TRBJ2-5; the D gene is possibly TRBD2 (5 bases). The CDR3 has 15 amino acids. V lost 8 bases to trimming and J lost 8 bases, with 24 bases between them. Germline V lookup: CDR1 LNHDA, CDR2 SQIVND (reference sequence). Here the CDR3 reads CASGRGPIAQQTQYF. The CDR3 DNA is TGTGCCAGTGGGAGAGGGCCAATCGCTCAGCAAACCCAGTACTTC.

The V call is TRBV10-3, the J call TRBJ2-7; TRBD1 aligns across 10 bases. Germline CDR1 and CDR2: ENHRY and SYGVKD. The CDR3 loop spans 19 amino acids. The junction had 19 bases not matched to a gene; V was cut back by 3 bases and J by 5 bases. This CDR3 is CAISELRELTGQGLNEQYF. CDR3 DNA: TGTGCCATCAGTGAACTGAGAGAATTGACGGGACAGGGGTTAAACGAGCAGTACTTC.

The chain recombines TRBV7-2 with TRBJ2-1; 9 nucleotides match TRBD2. Germline trimming cut 1 base from V and 9 bases from J; bases unmatched to any gene: 4. The CDR3 loop spans 14 amino acids. Germline V gene lookup returns CDR1 SGHTA and CDR2 FQGNSA. The CDR3 nucleotides are TGTGCCAGCAGCTTAGTCCCAGCGGGAGGTGAGCAGTTCTTC. Protein: CASSLVPAGGEQFF. Drawing the rest from reference TRBV7-2 and TRBJ2-1, the complete variable domain is GAGVSQSPSNKVTEKGKDVELRCDPISGHTALYWYRQSLGQGLEFLIYFQGNSAPDKSGLPSDRFSAERTGGSVSTLTIQRTQQEDSAVYLCASSLVPAGGEQFFGPGTRLTVL.

The chain is built from TRBV7-2 and TRBJ2-1; 7 bases are a match to TRBD1. The CDR3 loop spans 15 amino acids. J was trimmed by 4 bases and V by 4 bases; bases with no gene match: 7. The germline V gene has CDR1 SGHTA and CDR2 FQGNSA. The CDR3 loop reads CASSWRQGLYNEQFF. The CDR3 region has the DNA TGTGCCAGCAGCTGGCGACAGGGTCTTTACAATGAGCAGTTCTTC.

The rearrangement links TRBV19 to TRBJ1-6; D is perhaps TRBD1 (6 bases). Looked up from germline, CDR1 is LNHDA and CDR2 is SQIVND (reference sequence). Trimming shortened V by 3 bases and J by 7 bases, and 16 bases separated the two germline ends. This CDR3 has 16 amino acids. Here the CDR3 DNA reads TGTGCCAGTAGTATTAGCTTCGGCAGGGGAAATTCACCCCTCCACTTT. It translates to CASSISFGRGNSPLHF.

This clone was observed once. The junction shows a germline mismatch at one end, possibly a read error. Distinct nucleotide sequences in the sample also encode this CDR3. This chain joins TRBV7-9 and TRBJ2-5, with D perhaps TRBD1 (5 bases). The CDR3 consists of 15 residues. Per the germline V gene, CDR1 is SEHNR and CDR2 is FQNEAQ (reference sequence). Here the CDR3 reads CASSPQGTFQETQYF. The CDR3 coding sequence is TGCGCCAGCAGCCCCCAGGGTACGTTCCAAGAGACCCAGTACTTC.

The rearrangement links TRBV18 to TRBJ1-1; 9 nucleotides agree with TRBD1. This CDR3 is 18 amino acids long. Germline trimming cut 2 bases from V and 1 base from J; bases unmatched to any gene: 11. Germline V gene sequence: CDR1 KGHSH, CDR2 LQKENI. The CDR3 loop is CASSPVTGQGHKNTEAFF. CDR3 DNA: TGTGCCAGCTCACCAGTTACGGGACAGGGCCATAAGAACACTGAAGCTTTCTTT.

Here the CDR3 reads CASSLRTGQGNTIYF. In DNA, the CDR3 is TGTGCCAGCAGTTTGCGGACAGGGCAAGGAAACACCATATATTTT. V gene TRBV6-5 combines with J gene TRBJ1-3; TRBD1 matches at 8 bases. The CDR3 spans 15 residues. Germline V gene lookup returns CDR1 MNHEY and CDR2 SVGAGI. Trimming at V came to 4 bases and at J to 4 bases, leaving 6 bases not matched to a gene.

The chain links TRBV27 to TRBJ2-7; 8 bases map to TRBD2. Germline V gene data show CDR1 as MNHEY and CDR2 as SMNVEV (reference sequence). J lost 6 bases, V lost 11 bases, and 15 bases had no gene match. The length of the CDR3 is 14 residues. The CDR3 sequence is CASQLASGRSEQYF. CDR3 coding DNA: TGTGCCTCACAGTTGGCCAGCGGGAGATCCGAGCAGTACTTC.

This clone was counted only a few times. The chain links TRBV5-6 to TRBJ2-2, with a tentative D call TRBD2 (5 bases). The V end was cut by 4 bases, the J end by 3 bases, with 13 bases between. The CDR3 extends over 15 amino acids. CDR1 is SGHDT and CDR2 is YYEEEE in the germline V gene. CDR3: CASSLLRRDTGELFF. In nucleotides, the CDR3 is TGTGCCAGCAGCCTGCTCCGGCGGGACACCGGGGAGCTGTTTTTT.

The chain is built from TRBV6-4 and TRBJ2-3, with TRBD2 identical over 11 bases. The CDR3 sequence is 16 residues long. Germline CDR1 is MRHNA and CDR2 is SNTAGT. Trimming cost V 4 bases and J 4 bases; bases outside gene matches: 7. The CDR3 protein is CASSVISGGAADTQYF. The CDR3 DNA follows: TGTGCCAGCAGTGTAATTAGCGGGGGGGCCGCAGATACGCAGTATTTT.

This chain connects TRBV5-1 to TRBJ2-1; TRBD1 is a possible D gene (6 bases). The V gene lost 0 bases and the J gene lost 6 bases, with 10 bases spanning the gap. The germline V gene has CDR1 SGHRS and CDR2 YFSETQ. CDR3 length equals 14 residues. The CDR3 is CASSLGGQGNEQFF. The CDR3, as DNA: TGCGCCAGCAGCTTGGGGGGGCAGGGCAATGAGCAGTTCTTC.

The chain has TRBV19 and TRBJ1-5, with 10 positions matching TRBD1. Germline loops: CDR1 LNHDA, CDR2 SQIVND (reference sequence). J gave up 4 bases and V 7 bases, and 4 bases lay outside the gene matches. The CDR3 totals 14 residues. The CDR3 sequence is CASNPDRGNQPQHF. CDR3 nucleotide sequence: TGTGCCAGTAACCCGGACAGGGGGAATCAGCCCCAGCATTTT.

A few counts support this clone. V and J are TRBV19 and TRBJ1-5, with D possibly matching TRBD1 (5 bases). The ends were cut back, 7 bases at V and 4 bases at J, with 20 bases in the middle. CDR1 is LNHDA and CDR2 is SQIVND in the germline V gene (reference sequence). This CDR3 comprises 16 residues. The CDR3 DNA follows: TGTGCCAGTAAAAAGCCAAATACGGCAGGGAATCAGCCCCAGCATTTT. Its protein is CASKKPNTAGNQPQHF.

V and J are TRBV5-4 and TRBJ2-3; D possibly corresponds to TRBD1 (6 bases). V lost 4 bases and J 1 base, leaving 16 bases between the germline ends. Looked up from germline, CDR1 is SGHNT and CDR2 is YYREEE (reference sequence). This CDR3 comprises 16 residues. The CDR3 coding sequence is TGTGCCAGCAGCGCCCACAGGGAATCGGGCACAGATACGCAGTATTTT. Its translation: CASSAHRESGTDTQYF.

The chain combines TRBV7-2 with TRBJ2-7, with TRBD2 as a possible D gene (6 bases). V was clipped by 5 bases and J by 7 bases, with 15 bases between them. Germline V CDR1 and CDR2: SGHTA, FQGNSA. This CDR3 comprises 13 residues. For the CDR3, the DNA is TGTGCCAGCAGCCGCGGGCGGGAATGGGAGCAGTACTTC. It codes for CASSRGREWEQYF.